The present T cell receptor beta chain was sequenced within a study of OX40 agonist ivuxolimab in advanced cancers. Profiled with immunoSEQ multiplex PCR; TCRdb holds only in-frame clones, not every one. The sample carries some 80,000 clones, about 88% recorded once. In this sample, this clone turned up once. V lost 0 bases to trimming and J lost 4 bases, with 9 bases between them. Germline CDR1 reads MNHNY; CDR2 reads SVGAGI (reference sequence). The CDR3 has 14 amino acids. The sequence was collected from an adult with an advanced solid tumor such as melanoma, head and neck, liver or kidney cancer. Sequenced here: CD4+ or CD8+ T cells sorted from blood, sampled in a trial of the OX40 agonist ivuxolimab. The chain couples TRBV6-6 to TRBJ1-2; D gene uncertain. DNA for the CDR3: TGTGCCAGCAGTTACTCGATACTCCGCTATGGCTACACCTTC. This sequence encodes CASSYSILRYGYTF.